The clone carrying this TCR beta chain was observed a handful of times. Its antigen is unidentified. The data stem from a study of CD8 T cells in ankylosing spondylitis. V lost 6 bases and J lost 2, with 11 bases in between. The germline V gene has CDR1 DFQATT and CDR2 SNEGSKA (reference sequence). The length of the CDR3 is 13 residues. Findings and limits, study-wide: Disease-linked clones bore a CD8+ phenotype and were relatively rare in peripheral blood.

Using its own MiXCR run on the 5' RACE reads, TCRdb lists one record per CDR3 protein. The repertoire holds 150,000 to 250,000 distinct CDR3 sequences, with 10% to 15% as singletons. The rearrangement links TRBV20-1 to TRBJ2-1, with a weak D call TRBD2 (6 bases). The clonotype comes from a male donor with ankylosing spondylitis or in good health (not recorded which). The specimen was blood, either unsorted or a sorted T cell fraction (not recorded which). The CDR3 here is CSAGRGTYNEQFF. DNA of the CDR3: TGCAGTGCAGGGCGCGGGACCTACAATGAGCAGTTCTTC.